These 18 T cell receptor beta chains share one sample of origin, sequenced in a study of blood T cell repertoires in COVID-19. Profiled with immunoSEQ multiplex PCR; TCRdb holds only in-frame clones, not every one. The sample consists of 250,000 to 350,000 clones, more than 75% of them appearing once. Material: PBMCs or T cells enriched from blood (not recorded which). The receptors derive from a woman aged 55-75 years in a cohort exposed to, infected with or recovered from COVID-19 (not recorded which).

The chain couples TRBV6-5 to TRBJ1-1; 9 nucleotides agree with TRBD1. J lost 4 bases, V lost 6 bases, and 3 bases had no gene match. The CDR3 extends over 13 amino acids. Germline CDR1 reads MNHEY; CDR2 reads SVGAGI. The CDR3: CASSWTGATEAFF. The DNA for the CDR3 is TGTGCCAGCAGCTGGACAGGGGCCACTGAAGCTTTCTTT.

This clone was picked up one time. V and J are TRBV12-3 or TRBV12-4 and TRBJ1-5; D possibly corresponds to TRBD1 (6 bases). The V gene lost 4 bases and the J gene lost 4 bases, with 8 bases spanning the gap. This CDR3 comprises 13 residues. CDR3 sequence: CASSSQGNQPQHF. The CDR3 DNA reads as TGTGCCAGCAGTTCGCAGGGGAATCAGCCCCAGCATTTT.

The V and J genes are TRBV11-1 and TRBJ2-1; perhaps TRBD1 as D (6 bases). The CDR3 contains 14 residues. Germline-derived CDR1 and CDR2 are SGHAT and FQDESV (reference sequence). V shed 7 bases and J shed 10 bases, with 20 bases lying between them. The CDR3 bases are TGTGCCAGCACCGGTGACAGGCTCTTTCGGGAGCAGTTCTTC. Protein sequence: CASTGDRLFREQFF.

The J gene is TRBJ1-1, the V gene TRBV9, with D tentatively TRBD1 (5 bases). Germline CDR1 SGDLS, CDR2 YYNGEE. The CDR3 has 12 residues. V dropped 7 bases and J dropped 5 bases, with 12 bases sitting between them. The CDR3 nucleotides are TGTGCCAGCGGTACAGGATTGACTGAAGCTTTCTTT. Its translation is CASGTGLTEAFF.

The chain couples TRBV28 to TRBJ2-7; 7 nucleotides line up with TRBD1. The ends lost 8 bases at V and 5 bases at J; junction bases unmatched: 9. Germline V CDR1 and CDR2: MDHEN, SYDVKM. There are 13 residues in the CDR3. The CDR3 region is CASRNEGAHEQYF. Written as DNA, the CDR3 is TGTGCCAGCCGAAACGAGGGGGCCCACGAGCAGTACTTC.

The chain couples TRBV12-3 or TRBV12-4 to TRBJ1-1; 7 bases align to TRBD1. This CDR3 is built from 13 residues. The trim removed 2 bases at V and 7 bases at J, leaving 4 bases unmatched. The CDR3 here is CASSLKGASEAFF. The CDR3 DNA is TGTGCCAGCAGTTTAAAGGGGGCCAGTGAAGCTTTCTTT.

Details on this clone: Other nucleotide sequences from this sample produce the same CDR3. The rearrangement uses TRBV18 and TRBJ2-1; TRBD1 aligns across 10 bases. J gave up 7 bases and V 3 bases, and 6 bases lay outside the gene matches. This CDR3 spans 15 amino acids. Germline V gene data show CDR1 as KGHSH and CDR2 as LQKENI. The CDR3 sequence: CASSPPGQGRNEQFF. Written as DNA, the CDR3 is TGTGCCAGCTCACCCCCGGGACAGGGGAGGAATGAGCAGTTCTTC. The variable domain in full, with the rest retrieved from reference TRBV18 and TRBJ2-1, is NAGVMQNPRHLVRRRGQEARLRCSPMKGHSHVYWYRQLPEEGLKFMVYLQKENIIDESGMPKERFSAEFPKEGPSILRIQQVVRGDSAAYFCASSPPGQGRNEQFFGPGTRLTVL.

V and J are TRBV18 and TRBJ2-3, with TRBD2 matching 14 bases. The CDR3 length is 16 residues. Germline CDR1 KGHSH, CDR2 LQKENI. The ends lost 3 bases at V and 6 bases at J; junction bases unmatched: 5. The CDR3 is CASSPGLAGDEDTQYF. The CDR3 nucleotides are TGTGCCAGCTCACCGGGACTAGCGGGAGACGAGGATACGCAGTATTTT.

This chain joins TRBV11-2 and TRBJ1-6; 7 bases map to TRBD1. This CDR3 comprises 14 residues. With 1 base clipped from V and 8 bases from J, the junction kept 2 bases outside the gene matches. Germline values: CDR1 SGHAT, CDR2 FQNNGV. CDR3 amino acids: CASSLGQGDSPLHF. The CDR3 nucleotides are TGTGCCAGCAGCTTAGGACAGGGTGATTCACCCCTCCACTTT.

This chain uses TRBV19 with TRBJ2-2, with a tentative D call TRBD1 (5 bases). The V gene's germline CDR1 is LNHDA and CDR2 SQIVND (reference sequence). The CDR3 is 15 residues long. V lost 7 bases to trimming and J lost 5 bases, with 17 bases between them. The CDR3 bases are TGTGCCAGTATCACTGACGGACAAACTACCGGGGAGCTGTTTTTT. This gives the protein CASITDGQTTGELFF.

J is TRBJ1-1 and V is TRBV6-6; no definite D call. Trimming stripped 5 bases from V and 1 base from J, with 14 bases between. The length of the CDR3 is 15 residues. The germline V gene encodes CDR1 MNHNY and CDR2 SVGAGI (reference sequence). DNA for the CDR3: TGTGCCAGCAGTGGGTCCCAACGAGGGAACACTGAAGCTTTCTTT. Translated, it gives CASSGSQRGNTEAFF.

This clone was counted only a few times. In DNA, the CDR3 is TGTGCCAGTAGAACTCCGGGACACACGAACACCGGGGAGCTGTTTTTT. Translation gives CASRTPGHTNTGELFF. The V call is TRBV19, the J call TRBJ2-2, with a possible D match to TRBD1 (6 bases). CDR1 and CDR2 (germline): LNHDA, SQIVND (reference sequence). The CDR3 covers 16 residues. The germline V and J ends were trimmed by 6 bases and 0 bases, with 14 bases remaining between them.

The chain employs TRBV28 and TRBJ1-5; unclear D gene. The CDR3 totals 14 residues. Per the germline V gene, CDR1 is MDHEN and CDR2 is SYDVKM. The germline V and J ends were trimmed by 1 base and 5 bases, with 9 bases remaining between them. CDR3 region: CASSLLGGHQPQHF. CDR3 in DNA: TGTGCCAGCAGTTTATTAGGCGGGCATCAGCCCCAGCATTTT.

This chain joins TRBV19 and TRBJ2-3; 7 bases are shared with TRBD1. The CDR3 is made up of 15 amino acids. Germline V gene sequence: CDR1 LNHDA, CDR2 SQIVND (reference sequence). Losses at the gene ends were 3 bases for V and 4 bases for J; bases not matched to a gene: 7. CDR3 sequence: CASSIYGTEPDTQYF. The CDR3 DNA follows: TGTGCCAGTAGTATCTACGGGACAGAACCAGATACGCAGTATTTT.

This chain uses TRBV28 with TRBJ1-1; 11 bases are shared with TRBD1. From germline, CDR1 is MDHEN and CDR2 SYDVKM. The trim removed 5 bases at V and 7 bases at J, leaving 6 bases unmatched. This CDR3 region has 14 residues. CDR3 loop: CASSTRTGGGEAFF. In DNA, the CDR3 is TGTGCCAGCAGTACCCGGACAGGGGGCGGTGAAGCTTTCTTT.

The chain employs TRBV6-6 and TRBJ2-7; 11 bases map to TRBD1. V shed 6 bases, J shed 3 bases, and the junction held 7 bases outside the gene matches. Germline CDR1 and CDR2: MNHNY and SVGAGI (reference sequence). This CDR3 has 15 amino acids. The CDR3 region is CASRPPGTGGYEQYF. CDR3 DNA sequence: TGTGCCAGCAGACCGCCGGGGACAGGGGGCTACGAGCAGTACTTC.

The rearrangement uses TRBV21-1 and TRBJ2-7; the DNA was not compared with TRBD2, the D call given in the table. TRBV21-1 is termed a pseudogene. This CDR3 spans 14 amino acids. The CDR3 nucleotides read TGTGCCAGCAGACCCGCCGGCGGGAACTACGAGCAGTACTTC. It yields the protein CASRPAGGNYEQYF.

The table lists this clone with a count of one. The chain links TRBV15 to TRBJ1-2; no firm D call. The V end was cut by 0 bases, the J end by 3 bases, with 14 bases between. There are 16 residues in the CDR3. Germline values: CDR1 LNHNV, CDR2 YYDKDF (reference sequence). CDR3 amino acids: CATSRDYGREDYGYTF. CDR3 nucleotides: TGTGCCACCAGCAGAGATTACGGTCGGGAGGACTATGGCTACACCTTC.